The entry that follows covers one TCR beta chain sequence. The antigen is not known. The CDR3 spans 16 residues. The V gene end was trimmed by 1 base and the J gene end by 5 bases; junction bases not matched to a gene: 10. CDR1 and CDR2 (germline): SGHRS, YFSETQ. Use of 60 Vbeta and 13 Jbeta primers characterized the PCR. This table comes from immunoSEQ multiplex PCR, and its TCRdb copy is limited to in-frame clones, with some not included. In the table there are over 120,000 clones, around 82% of which are singletons. This specimen comes from a study of cytomegalovirus exposure and HLA in healthy donors. Findings and limits, study-wide: Cytomegalovirus association was assigned to 170 or so TCR beta chains.

Sequenced material: PBMCs. This receptor was obtained from a man between 50 and 59 years old in good health and CMV-seronegative. The V gene is TRBV5-1, the J gene TRBJ2-5, with TRBD1 matching over 8 bases. The CDR3 reads CASSLNTQGAGETQYF. The CDR3 coding sequence is TGCGCCAGCAGCTTGAATACGCAGGGGGCCGGTGAGACCCAGTACTTC.